Here is one T cell receptor beta chain with its context. All the donors were Caucasian adults who lived in Nashville, Tennessee. This entry belongs to a study of shared clonotypes between healthy human individuals. Study background: Three CD4 naive, three CD4 memory, two CD8 naive and one CD8 memory plate were used per donor.

The repertoire was sequenced with immunoSEQ multiplex PCR; TCRdb's copy has only in-frame clones and lacks some. This sample has 850,000 to 1,100,000 clones, with 70% to 85% found just once. The specimen was memory CD4+ T cells from PBMCs. Sample subset: CD45RA-negative fraction. The clonotype was recovered from a man aged 18 to 29 in good health. Some clones in this sample may be carry-over from other donors' samples.

As DNA, the CDR3 is TGCGCCAGCAGCCAAGTAGTCGGGACAGGGACAGGTGGAAAACTGTTTTTT. Protein product: CASSQVVGTGTGGKLFF. The chain employs TRBV4-1 and TRBJ1-4; 9 positions agree with TRBD1. J gave up 10 bases and V 1 base, and 13 bases lay outside the gene matches. The germline gives CDR1 MGHRA, CDR2 YSYEKL. The CDR3 totals 17 residues.